The T cell receptor (beta chain) under discussion was sequenced for a study of response to subunit inactivated influenza vaccine (dated by TCRdb to between 2017 and 2018). Context from the whole study: The study used deep quantitative T cell receptor repertoire profiling to track responses to a trivalent subunit inactivated influenza vaccine.

Read against the paper, the sample's time point label means: 40 to 45 days after influenza vaccine administration. Note on this clonotype: It has no known antigen specificity. Base qualities are not recorded, but no much larger clone differs from it by a single base.

Libraries came from RT-PCR. For sequencing, an Illumina HiSeq 2500 was employed. Starting from the raw public reads, TCRdb applied fastp trimming at Q25, assembled clones with MiXCR and retained in-frame beta chains. Rows with a matching CDR3 protein are joined into one entry that keeps the most common DNA and genes. This sample has approximately 480,000 distinct CDR3 sequences in its table, and 10% to 11% of those were observed once. About an eighth of the sample goes to the ten largest clones. What the work shows at the level of the full study, not this receptor alone: According to the authors, only a limited number of new T cells may be recruited by each seasonal influenza vaccination.

For CDR1 and CDR2, the germline V gene lists MNHNS and SASEGT. The CDR3 goes from the cysteine to the phenylalanine over 14 residues. Only CDR3 DNA remains: 42 bases, in frame from the first base. Relative to germline, V is 8 bases shorter and J is 1 base shorter, with 12 bases between their ends. The V gene is TRBV6-1 and the J gene is TRBJ1-5; the D gene is perhaps TRBD1, on 5 matching bases. This material consisted of PBMCs from blood, taken about 6 weeks after vaccination. This TCR was recovered from a man in his fifties or sixties who received an inactivated influenza vaccine. Donor details come from another sample of the same person, matched by shared clones. CDR3 loop: CASEAGQSNQPQHF. Here is the DNA: TGTGCCAGCGAGGCAGGGCAAAGCAATCAGCCCCAGCATTTT.